Following are 11 T cell receptor beta chains from one sample sequenced in a study of blood T cells in healthy people across ages. PCR was performed a second time for about 6 to 11 cycles using a sample-barcoded 5' primer and a J-beta primer mix. One entry per CDR3 protein results from TCRdb running MiXCR on the 5' RACE reads. The sample lists approximately 320,000 distinct CDR3 sequences, roughly a quarter occurring once. The material sequenced was blood. These receptors were taken from an older woman in good health.

In its sample, this clonotype was seen a few times. V is TRBV15 and J is TRBJ1-5; unclear D gene. There are 12 residues in the CDR3. Germline V gene sequence: CDR1 LNHNV, CDR2 YYDKDF (reference sequence). V lost 8 bases and J lost 1, with 6 bases in between. In DNA, the CDR3 is TGTGCCACCCAGGACAGCAATCAGCCCCAGCATTTT. This translates into CATQDSNQPQHF.

This clonotype was observed a handful of times. J is TRBJ1-4 and V is TRBV13; no clear D gene. The CDR3 has 14 amino acids. The V gene lost 4 bases and the J gene lost 5 bases, with 11 bases spanning the gap. The germline CDR1 and CDR2 sequences are PRHDT and FYEKMQ (reference sequence). CDR3 nucleotides: TGTGCCAGCAGCTCCCCACCCCTGAATGAAAAACTGTTTTTT. Its protein is CASSSPPLNEKLFF.

The V call is TRBV6-4, the J call TRBJ2-3; 13 nucleotides match TRBD2. Germline values: CDR1 MRHNA, CDR2 SNTAGT. This CDR3 has 14 amino acids. After removal of 5 bases from V and 4 bases from J, the junction contained 0 bases not matched to a gene. CDR3 residues: CASSTSGGADTQYF. For the CDR3, the DNA is TGTGCCAGCAGTACTAGCGGGGGGGCAGATACGCAGTATTTT.

The chain couples TRBV28 to TRBJ2-3; either TRBD1 or TRBD2 may fit D (6 bases each). The V end lost 5 bases, the J end lost 6 bases, and 18 bases lay between the germline ends. CDR1 and CDR2 from the germline V gene are MDHEN and SYDVKM. The CDR3 spans 15 residues. The CDR3 sequence is CASSNVRGGMDTQYF. DNA for the CDR3: TGTGCCAGCAGTAACGTCAGGGGCGGGATGGATACGCAGTATTTT. Full variable domain (rest looked up from reference TRBV28 and TRBJ2-3): DVKVTQSSRYLVKRTGEKVFLECVQDMDHENMFWYRQDPGLGLRLIYFSYDVKMKEKGDIPEGYSVSREKKERFSLILESASTNQTSMYLCASSNVRGGMDTQYFGPGTRLTVL.

In this sample, this clonotype turned up many times. The rearrangement links TRBV7-2 to TRBJ2-1; D may be TRBD1 (8 bases). Germline assignment: CDR1 SGHTA and CDR2 FQGNSA. This CDR3 spans 15 amino acids. The V end lost 5 bases, the J end lost 4 bases, and 15 bases lay between the germline ends. The CDR3 protein is CASSGHRGGYNEQFF. The CDR3 region has the DNA TGTGCCAGCAGCGGGCACAGGGGGGGGTACAATGAGCAGTTCTTC.

As concerns this clonotype: This may arise from a read error, as a much more abundant clone is one base away. This rearrangement joins TRBV4-1 to TRBJ2-7, with 12 bases matching TRBD1. J was trimmed by 4 bases and V by 4 bases; bases with no gene match: 8. This CDR3 has 16 residues. CDR1 and CDR2 (germline): MGHRA, YSYEKL. CDR3 nucleotides: TGCGCCAGCAGCCGCCCCGGGACAGGGGGCTTGTACGAGCAGTACTTC. Translating gives CASSRPGTGGLYEQYF.

The rearrangement links TRBV28 to TRBJ2-7; the D gene is possibly TRBD2 (6 bases). There are 15 residues in the CDR3. Per germline, CDR1 MDHEN and CDR2 SYDVKM. The V end was cut by 5 bases, the J end by 2 bases, with 16 bases between. The CDR3 nucleotides read TGTGCCAGCAGTCCCCCCGGGAGAGGGACCTACGAGCAGTACTTC. The encoded protein is CASSPPGRGTYEQYF.

This clonotype was seen more than once but under ten times. The J gene is TRBJ2-2, the V gene TRBV12-3 or TRBV12-4; perhaps TRBD2 as D (6 bases). The CDR3 totals 14 residues. V lost 4 bases and J lost 8, with 14 bases in between. CDR3 protein: CASSSWGEAGELFF. The CDR3 bases are TGTGCCAGCAGTTCGTGGGGGGAAGCGGGGGAGCTGTTTTTT.

The chain uses TRBV20-1 and TRBJ2-1; D unclear. V dropped 7 bases and J dropped 3 bases, with 19 bases sitting between them. CDR3 length equals 15 residues. The germline CDR1 and CDR2 sequences are DFQATT and SNEGSKA (reference sequence). CDR3 in DNA: TGCAGTGTCAAGACAACGGCTCTGGTCTACAATGAGCAGTTCTTC. The encoded protein is CSVKTTALVYNEQFF.

The chain joins TRBV13 to TRBJ2-7; TRBD1 matches at 8 bases. Germline V gene data show CDR1 as PRHDT and CDR2 as FYEKMQ (reference sequence). Unmatched junction bases numbered 5, after V lost 4 bases and J lost 0 bases. The length of the CDR3 is 15 residues. This CDR3 reads CASSYRQGSSYEQYF. DNA of the CDR3: TGTGCCAGCAGCTATAGACAGGGGAGCTCCTACGAGCAGTACTTC.

This clonotype has a handful of counts. V is TRBV4-1 and J is TRBJ1-2; D is possibly TRBD1 (5 bases). Germline lookup yields CDR1 MGHRA and CDR2 YSYEKL. The CDR3 sequence is 16 residues long. Trimming cost V 3 bases and J 0 bases, with 14 bases left between them. In DNA form, the CDR3 reads TGCGCCAGCAGCCACGAAGCAGGGAACGCTAACTATGGCTACACCTTC. Protein: CASSHEAGNANYGYTF.